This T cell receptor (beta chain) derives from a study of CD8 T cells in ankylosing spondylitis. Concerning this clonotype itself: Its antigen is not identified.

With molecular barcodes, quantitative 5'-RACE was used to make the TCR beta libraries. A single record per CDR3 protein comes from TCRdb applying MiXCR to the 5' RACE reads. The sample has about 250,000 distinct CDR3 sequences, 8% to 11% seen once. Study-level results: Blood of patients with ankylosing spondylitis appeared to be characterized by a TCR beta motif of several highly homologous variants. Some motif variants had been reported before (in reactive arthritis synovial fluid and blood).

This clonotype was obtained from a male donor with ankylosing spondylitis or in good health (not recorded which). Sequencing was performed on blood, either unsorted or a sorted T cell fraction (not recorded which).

The CDR3 DNA follows: TGTGCCAGCAGCCAAGGAAGCGGGAACACCGGGGAGCTGTTTTTT. Translated: CASSQGSGNTGELFF. The chain has TRBV4-2 and TRBJ2-2; D may be TRBD2 (5 bases). The germline V gene encodes CDR1 LGHNA and CDR2 YNFKEQ. V lost 1 base, J lost 1 base, and 7 bases lay in between. The CDR3 extends over 15 amino acids.